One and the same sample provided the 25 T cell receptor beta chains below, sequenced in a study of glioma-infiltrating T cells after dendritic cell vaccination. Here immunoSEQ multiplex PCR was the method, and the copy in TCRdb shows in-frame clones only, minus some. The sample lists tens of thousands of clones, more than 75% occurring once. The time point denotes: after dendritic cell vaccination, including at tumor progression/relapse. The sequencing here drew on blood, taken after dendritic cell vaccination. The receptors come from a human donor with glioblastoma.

The chain's CDR3 is CASTSDRDPDTQYF. The CDR3 DNA is TGTGCCAGCACCTCGGACAGGGATCCAGATACGCAGTATTTT. V gene TRBV6-1 combines with J gene TRBJ2-3; 8 positions match TRBD1. The V and J ends lost 7 bases and 4 bases, in that order; junction bases with no gene match: 7. Per the germline V gene, CDR1 is MNHNS and CDR2 is SASEGT. The CDR3 sequence is 14 residues long.

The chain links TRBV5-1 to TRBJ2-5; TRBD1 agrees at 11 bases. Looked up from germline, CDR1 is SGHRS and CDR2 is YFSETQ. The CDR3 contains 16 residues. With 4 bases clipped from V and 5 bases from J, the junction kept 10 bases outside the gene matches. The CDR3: CASSARTGGKRETQYF. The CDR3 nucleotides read TGCGCCAGCAGCGCCAGGACAGGGGGCAAAAGGGAGACCCAGTACTTC.

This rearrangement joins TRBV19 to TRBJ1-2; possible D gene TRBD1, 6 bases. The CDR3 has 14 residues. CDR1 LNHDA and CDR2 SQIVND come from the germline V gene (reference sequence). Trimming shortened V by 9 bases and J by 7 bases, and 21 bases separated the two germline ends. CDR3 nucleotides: TGTGCCAGCTCCACCCGGGACAAAGTTGGTGGCTACACCTTC. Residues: CASSTRDKVGGYTF.

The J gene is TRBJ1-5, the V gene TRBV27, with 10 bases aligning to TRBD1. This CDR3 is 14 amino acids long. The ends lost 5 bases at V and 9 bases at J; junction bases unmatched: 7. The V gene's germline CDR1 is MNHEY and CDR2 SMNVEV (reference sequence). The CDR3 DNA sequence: TGTGCCAGCAGTCCGGGACAGGGGTTCGGGCCCCAGCATTTT. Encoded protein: CASSPGQGFGPQHF.

CDR3 bases: TGTGCCAGCAGCTTAAAACCGGGACTAGGGGACACCGGGGAGCTGTTTTTT. Its translation is CASSLKPGLGDTGELFF. V usage is TRBV11-3 and J usage is TRBJ2-2; 8 nucleotides line up with TRBD2. V was pared by 2 bases and J by 3 bases, with 8 bases of the junction left unmatched. This CDR3 contains 17 residues. Germline assignment: CDR1 SGHNT and CDR2 YENEEA.

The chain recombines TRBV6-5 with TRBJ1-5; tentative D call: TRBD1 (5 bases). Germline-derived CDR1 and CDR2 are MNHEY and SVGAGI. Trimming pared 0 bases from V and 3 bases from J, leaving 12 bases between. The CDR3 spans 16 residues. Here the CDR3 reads CASSYSAGRTNQPQHF. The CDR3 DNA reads TGTGCCAGCAGTTACTCAGCAGGGCGAACCAATCAGCCCCAGCATTTT.

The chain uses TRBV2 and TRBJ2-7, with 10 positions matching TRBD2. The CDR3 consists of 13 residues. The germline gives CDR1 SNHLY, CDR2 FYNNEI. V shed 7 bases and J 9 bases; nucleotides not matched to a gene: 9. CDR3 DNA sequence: TGTGCCAGCATGACAGCGGGAGGGCGCCCGCAGTACTTC. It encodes CASMTAGGRPQYF.

This chain's CDR3 is CASSLTALNTEAFF. The CDR3 DNA reads TGTGCCAGCAGCTTGACAGCTTTGAACACTGAAGCTTTCTTT. J is TRBJ1-1 and V is TRBV7-6, with D perhaps matching TRBD1 (5 bases). V was pared by 3 bases and J by 0 bases, with 8 bases between. Germline V gene data show CDR1 as SGHVS and CDR2 as FNYEAQ. The CDR3 spans 14 residues.

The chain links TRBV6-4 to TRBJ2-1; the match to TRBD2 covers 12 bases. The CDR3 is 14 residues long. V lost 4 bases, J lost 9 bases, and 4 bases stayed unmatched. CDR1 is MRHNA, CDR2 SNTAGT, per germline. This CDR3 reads CASSATSGSGEQFF. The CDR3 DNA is TGTGCCAGCAGTGCGACTAGCGGGAGTGGTGAGCAGTTCTTC.

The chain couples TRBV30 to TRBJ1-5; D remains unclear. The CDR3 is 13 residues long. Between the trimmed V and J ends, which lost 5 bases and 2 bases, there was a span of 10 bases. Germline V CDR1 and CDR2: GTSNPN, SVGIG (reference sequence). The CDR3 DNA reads TGTGCCTGGGGGGAGGTCGGCAATCAGCCCCAGCATTTT. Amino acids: CAWGEVGNQPQHF.

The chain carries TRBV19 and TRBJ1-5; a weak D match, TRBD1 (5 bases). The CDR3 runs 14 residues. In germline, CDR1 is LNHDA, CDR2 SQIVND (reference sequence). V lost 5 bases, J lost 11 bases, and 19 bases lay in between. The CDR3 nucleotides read TGTGCCAGTAGTCCCGGGGGGGACCGACCAGCCCAGCATTTT. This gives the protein CASSPGGDRPAQHF. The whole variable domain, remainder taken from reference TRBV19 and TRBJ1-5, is DGGITQSPKYLFRKEGQNVTLSCEQNLNHDAMYWYRQDPGQGLRLIYYSQIVNDFQKGDIAEGYSVSREKKESFPLTVTSAQKNPTAFYLCASSPGGDRPAQHFGDGTRLSIL.

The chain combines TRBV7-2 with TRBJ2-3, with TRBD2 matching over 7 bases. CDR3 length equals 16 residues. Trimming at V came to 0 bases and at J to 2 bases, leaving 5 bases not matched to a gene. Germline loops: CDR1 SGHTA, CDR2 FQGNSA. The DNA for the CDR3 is TGTGCCAGCAGCTTAGCTAGCGGGTTCCCCACAGATACGCAGTATTTT. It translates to CASSLASGFPTDTQYF.

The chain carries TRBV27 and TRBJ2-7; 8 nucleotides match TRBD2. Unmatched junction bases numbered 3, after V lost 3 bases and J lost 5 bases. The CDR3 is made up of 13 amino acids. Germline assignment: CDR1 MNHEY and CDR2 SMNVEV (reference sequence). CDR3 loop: CASSFDGGDEQYF. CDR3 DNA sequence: TGTGCCAGCAGTTTCGACGGGGGGGACGAGCAGTACTTC.

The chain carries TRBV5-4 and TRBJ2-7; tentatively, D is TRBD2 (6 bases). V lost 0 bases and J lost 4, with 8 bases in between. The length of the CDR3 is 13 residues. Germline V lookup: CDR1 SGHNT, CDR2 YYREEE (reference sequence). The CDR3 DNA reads TGTGCCAGCAGCTTGGCCGGGAGATACGAGCAGTACTTC. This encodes CASSLAGRYEQYF.

This CDR3 is CASSIGPRNYEQYF. Written as DNA, the CDR3 is TGTGCCAGTAGTATTGGTCCTAGAAACTACGAGCAGTACTTC. The V gene is TRBV19, the J gene TRBJ2-7; D unresolved. Germline V CDR1 and CDR2: LNHDA, SQIVND (reference sequence). Trimming removed 3 bases at V and 3 bases at J, with 12 bases between. CDR3 size: 14 residues.

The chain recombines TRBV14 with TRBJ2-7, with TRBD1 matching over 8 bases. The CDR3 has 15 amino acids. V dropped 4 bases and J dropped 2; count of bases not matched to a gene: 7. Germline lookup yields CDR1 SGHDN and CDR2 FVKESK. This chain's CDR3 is CASSPNRGFPYEQYF. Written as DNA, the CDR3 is TGTGCCAGCAGCCCCAACAGGGGGTTCCCCTACGAGCAGTACTTC.

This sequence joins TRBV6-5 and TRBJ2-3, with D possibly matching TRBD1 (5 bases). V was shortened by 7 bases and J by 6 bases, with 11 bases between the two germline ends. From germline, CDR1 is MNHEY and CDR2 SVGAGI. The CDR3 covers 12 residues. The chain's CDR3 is CASTRPGDTQYF. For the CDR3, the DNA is TGTGCCAGCACCCGGCCAGGGGATACGCAGTATTTT.

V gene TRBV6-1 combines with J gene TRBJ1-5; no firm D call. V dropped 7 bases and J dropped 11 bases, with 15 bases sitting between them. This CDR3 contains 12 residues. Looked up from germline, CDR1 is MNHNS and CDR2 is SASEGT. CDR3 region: CASMREGKAQHF. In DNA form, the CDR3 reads TGTGCCAGCATGAGGGAGGGCAAGGCCCAGCATTTT.

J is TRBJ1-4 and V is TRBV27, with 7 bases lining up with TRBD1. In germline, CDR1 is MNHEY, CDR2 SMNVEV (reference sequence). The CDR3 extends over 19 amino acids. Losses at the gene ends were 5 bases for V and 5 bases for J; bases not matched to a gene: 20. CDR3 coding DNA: TGTGCCAGCAGTGCCCCGACCGGGACAGCTCAACCTCAAAATGAAAAACTGTTTTTT. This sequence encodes CASSAPTGTAQPQNEKLFF. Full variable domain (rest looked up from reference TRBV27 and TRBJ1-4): EAQVTQNPRYLITVTGKKLTVTCSQNMNHEYMSWYRQDPGLGLRQIYYSMNVEVTDKGDVPEGYKVSRKEKRNFPLILESPSPNQTSLYFCASSAPTGTAQPQNEKLFFGSGTQLSVL.

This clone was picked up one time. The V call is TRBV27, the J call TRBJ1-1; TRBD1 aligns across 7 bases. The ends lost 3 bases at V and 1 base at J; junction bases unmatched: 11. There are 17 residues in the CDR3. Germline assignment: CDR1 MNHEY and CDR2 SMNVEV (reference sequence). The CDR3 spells CASSLAGQGGPNTEAFF. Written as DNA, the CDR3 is TGTGCCAGCAGTTTGGCCGGGCAGGGGGGTCCGAACACTGAAGCTTTCTTT.

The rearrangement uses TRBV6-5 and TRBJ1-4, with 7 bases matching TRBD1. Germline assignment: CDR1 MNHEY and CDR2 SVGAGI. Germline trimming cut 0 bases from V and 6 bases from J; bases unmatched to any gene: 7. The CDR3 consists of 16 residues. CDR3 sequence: CASSYSPQGGYEKLFF. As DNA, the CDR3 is TGTGCCAGCAGTTACTCGCCTCAGGGGGGATATGAAAAACTGTTTTTT.

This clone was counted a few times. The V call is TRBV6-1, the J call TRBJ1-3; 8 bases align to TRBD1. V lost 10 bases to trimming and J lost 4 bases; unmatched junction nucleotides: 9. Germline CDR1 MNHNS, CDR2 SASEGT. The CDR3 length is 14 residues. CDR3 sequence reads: CATGQGVGGNTIYF. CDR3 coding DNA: TGTGCCACCGGACAGGGTGTGGGAGGAAACACCATATATTTT.

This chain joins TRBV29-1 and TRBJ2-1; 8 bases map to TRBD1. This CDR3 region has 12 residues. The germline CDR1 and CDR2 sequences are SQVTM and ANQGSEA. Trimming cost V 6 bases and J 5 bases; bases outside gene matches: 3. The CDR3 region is CSVGTGDNEQFF. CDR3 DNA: TGCAGCGTCGGGACAGGAGACAATGAGCAGTTCTTC.

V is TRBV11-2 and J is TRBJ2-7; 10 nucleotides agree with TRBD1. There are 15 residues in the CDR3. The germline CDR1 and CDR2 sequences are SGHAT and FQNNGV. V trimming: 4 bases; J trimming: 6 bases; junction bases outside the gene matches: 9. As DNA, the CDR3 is TGTGCCAGCAGCTCTTTGGACAGGGGGTATCGCGAGCAGTACTTC. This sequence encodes CASSSLDRGYREQYF.

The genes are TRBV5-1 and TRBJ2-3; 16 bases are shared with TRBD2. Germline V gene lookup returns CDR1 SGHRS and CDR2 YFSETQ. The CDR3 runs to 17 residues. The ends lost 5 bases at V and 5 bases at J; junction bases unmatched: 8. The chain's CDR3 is CASSGGTSGGALDTQYF. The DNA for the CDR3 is TGCGCCAGCAGTGGAGGGACTAGCGGGGGGGCGTTAGATACGCAGTATTTT.